The clone carrying this T cell receptor beta chain is a singleton in its sample. Its specificity is not known. Time point given: late sampling 161 to 241 days after vaccination in a few convalescent patients. Treatment noted: roughly nine-day PBMC culture with coronavirus spike peptide pools or control peptides (ViraFEST assay). This sample was included in a study of vaccination and CD4 T cells after COVID-19. Whole-study context: The post-vaccine samples came a median about 77 days after dose two (range 14 to 241). Each of the control cultures got a CEFX pool, an HIV-1 Nef pool, or no peptide.

The germline V and J ends were trimmed by 10 bases and 2 bases, with 24 bases remaining between them. This CDR3 spans 16 amino acids. Germline V gene lookup returns CDR1 ENHRY and CDR2 SYGVKD. Sequenced with the Oncomine TCR Beta short-read assay was DNA taken from cultured CD4+ T cells. TCRdb ran MiXCR on the PCR reads and lists one entry per CDR3 protein. The sample has 20,000 to 25,000 distinct CDR3 sequences, around 37% seen once; the top ten hold about 2.8%. This chain links TRBV10-3 with TRBJ2-7; maybe TRBD2 (5 bases). This specimen was CD4+ T cells from blood, cultured in vitro, taken about 7 months after SARS-CoV-2 vaccination. The receptor comes from a human donor who had recovered from COVID-19. CDR3 in amino acids: CASSLAPSVVTYEQYF. The CDR3 nucleotides are TGTGCCAGCAGCTTAGCGCCGTCGGTAGTTACCTACGAGCAGTACTTC.